This is a list of T cell receptor beta chains from one sample in a study of shared clonotypes between healthy human individuals. The assay was immunoSEQ multiplex PCR, and TCRdb's table has in-frame clones only and misses some. Here the sample spans over 850,000 clones, 75% to 85% being singletons. The sequenced material came from memory CD4+ T cells from PBMCs. These TCRs come from a young man in good health. Some clones in this sample may be carry-over from other donors' samples. The CDR3 runs from the conserved cysteine through the conserved F or W. A D gene is named only where the DNA matches it firmly. The size of a clone is reported for some rows only, either as once, few or many, or as a class for expanded clones.

size | J | V | D | CDR3 | DNA
few | TRBJ1-2 | TRBV30 | - | CAWSPQYLYGYTF | TGTGCCTGGTCGCCACAGTACCTCTATGGCTACACCTTC
few | TRBJ1-2 | TRBV5-1 | - | CASSLEQGGYGYTF | TGCGCCAGCAGCTTGGAGCAGGGCGGCTATGGCTACACCTTC
- | TRBJ2-2 | TRBV19 | - | CATSQGTGELFF | TGTGCCACCTCGCAGGGCACCGGGGAGCTGTTTTTT
- | TRBJ1-1 | TRBV4-2 | TRBD1 | CASSQELLQGGNTEAFF | TGTGCCAGCAGCCAGGAACTTTTACAGGGGGGGAACACTGAAGCTTTCTTT
once | TRBJ2-2 | TRBV18 | - | CASSPLEGRELFF | TGTGCCAGCTCACCACTTGAGGGCCGGGAGCTGTTTTTT
many | TRBJ1-4 | TRBV4-1 | - | CASSQGDGGNEKLFF | TGCGCCAGCAGCCAAGGGGACGGCGGTAATGAAAAACTGTTTTTT
few | TRBJ1-1 | TRBV15 | - | CATISGRGREQGAFF | TGTGCCACTATTAGCGGTCGGGGGCGGGAACAGGGAGCTTTCTTT
- | TRBJ2-1 | TRBV7-3 | - | CASSLTAWTYEQFF | TGTGCCAGCAGCTTAACGGCGTGGACTTATGAGCAGTTCTTC
few | TRBJ2-5 | TRBV18 | - | CASSPVASQETQYF | TGTGCCAGCTCACCAGTAGCGAGTCAAGAGACCCAGTACTTC
once | TRBJ1-2 | TRBV7-9 | - | CASSLPGNYGYTF | TGTGCCAGCAGCTTACCAGGGAACTATGGCTACACCTTC
- | TRBJ2-3 | TRBV27 | TRBD2 | CASSTTSGTTDTQYF | TGTGCCAGCAGTACGACTAGCGGGACCACAGATACGCAGTATTTT
- | TRBJ2-1 | TRBV5-4 | - | CASSLDGNSYNEQFF | TGTGCCAGCAGCTTGGATGGGAACTCCTACAATGAGCAGTTCTTC
- | TRBJ2-3 | TRBV5-1 | TRBD2 | CASSLAVGLAADTQYF | TGCGCCAGCAGCTTGGCCGTAGGACTAGCGGCAGATACGCAGTATTTT
- | TRBJ2-7 | TRBV27 | TRBD2 | CASSLSILGSGRAHEQYF | TGTGCCAGCAGTTTATCAATCTTGGGTAGCGGGAGGGCCCACGAGCAGTACTTC
- | TRBJ1-3 | TRBV5-1 | - | CASSLDDRGNTIYF | TGCGCCAGCAGCTTGGACGACAGGGGAAACACCATATATTTT
- | TRBJ2-6 | TRBV7-8 | TRBD1 | CASSLGTGVGGGANVLTF | TGTGCCAGCAGCTTAGGGACAGGGGTCGGAGGTGGGGCCAACGTCCTGACTTTC
- | TRBJ1-2 | TRBV27 | - | CASSFTGNYGYTF | TGTGCCAGCAGTTTCACAGGGAACTATGGCTACACCTTC
- | TRBJ1-4 | TRBV2 | - | CASTGPPTNEKLFF | TGTGCCAGCACCGGACCTCCAACTAATGAAAAACTGTTTTTT